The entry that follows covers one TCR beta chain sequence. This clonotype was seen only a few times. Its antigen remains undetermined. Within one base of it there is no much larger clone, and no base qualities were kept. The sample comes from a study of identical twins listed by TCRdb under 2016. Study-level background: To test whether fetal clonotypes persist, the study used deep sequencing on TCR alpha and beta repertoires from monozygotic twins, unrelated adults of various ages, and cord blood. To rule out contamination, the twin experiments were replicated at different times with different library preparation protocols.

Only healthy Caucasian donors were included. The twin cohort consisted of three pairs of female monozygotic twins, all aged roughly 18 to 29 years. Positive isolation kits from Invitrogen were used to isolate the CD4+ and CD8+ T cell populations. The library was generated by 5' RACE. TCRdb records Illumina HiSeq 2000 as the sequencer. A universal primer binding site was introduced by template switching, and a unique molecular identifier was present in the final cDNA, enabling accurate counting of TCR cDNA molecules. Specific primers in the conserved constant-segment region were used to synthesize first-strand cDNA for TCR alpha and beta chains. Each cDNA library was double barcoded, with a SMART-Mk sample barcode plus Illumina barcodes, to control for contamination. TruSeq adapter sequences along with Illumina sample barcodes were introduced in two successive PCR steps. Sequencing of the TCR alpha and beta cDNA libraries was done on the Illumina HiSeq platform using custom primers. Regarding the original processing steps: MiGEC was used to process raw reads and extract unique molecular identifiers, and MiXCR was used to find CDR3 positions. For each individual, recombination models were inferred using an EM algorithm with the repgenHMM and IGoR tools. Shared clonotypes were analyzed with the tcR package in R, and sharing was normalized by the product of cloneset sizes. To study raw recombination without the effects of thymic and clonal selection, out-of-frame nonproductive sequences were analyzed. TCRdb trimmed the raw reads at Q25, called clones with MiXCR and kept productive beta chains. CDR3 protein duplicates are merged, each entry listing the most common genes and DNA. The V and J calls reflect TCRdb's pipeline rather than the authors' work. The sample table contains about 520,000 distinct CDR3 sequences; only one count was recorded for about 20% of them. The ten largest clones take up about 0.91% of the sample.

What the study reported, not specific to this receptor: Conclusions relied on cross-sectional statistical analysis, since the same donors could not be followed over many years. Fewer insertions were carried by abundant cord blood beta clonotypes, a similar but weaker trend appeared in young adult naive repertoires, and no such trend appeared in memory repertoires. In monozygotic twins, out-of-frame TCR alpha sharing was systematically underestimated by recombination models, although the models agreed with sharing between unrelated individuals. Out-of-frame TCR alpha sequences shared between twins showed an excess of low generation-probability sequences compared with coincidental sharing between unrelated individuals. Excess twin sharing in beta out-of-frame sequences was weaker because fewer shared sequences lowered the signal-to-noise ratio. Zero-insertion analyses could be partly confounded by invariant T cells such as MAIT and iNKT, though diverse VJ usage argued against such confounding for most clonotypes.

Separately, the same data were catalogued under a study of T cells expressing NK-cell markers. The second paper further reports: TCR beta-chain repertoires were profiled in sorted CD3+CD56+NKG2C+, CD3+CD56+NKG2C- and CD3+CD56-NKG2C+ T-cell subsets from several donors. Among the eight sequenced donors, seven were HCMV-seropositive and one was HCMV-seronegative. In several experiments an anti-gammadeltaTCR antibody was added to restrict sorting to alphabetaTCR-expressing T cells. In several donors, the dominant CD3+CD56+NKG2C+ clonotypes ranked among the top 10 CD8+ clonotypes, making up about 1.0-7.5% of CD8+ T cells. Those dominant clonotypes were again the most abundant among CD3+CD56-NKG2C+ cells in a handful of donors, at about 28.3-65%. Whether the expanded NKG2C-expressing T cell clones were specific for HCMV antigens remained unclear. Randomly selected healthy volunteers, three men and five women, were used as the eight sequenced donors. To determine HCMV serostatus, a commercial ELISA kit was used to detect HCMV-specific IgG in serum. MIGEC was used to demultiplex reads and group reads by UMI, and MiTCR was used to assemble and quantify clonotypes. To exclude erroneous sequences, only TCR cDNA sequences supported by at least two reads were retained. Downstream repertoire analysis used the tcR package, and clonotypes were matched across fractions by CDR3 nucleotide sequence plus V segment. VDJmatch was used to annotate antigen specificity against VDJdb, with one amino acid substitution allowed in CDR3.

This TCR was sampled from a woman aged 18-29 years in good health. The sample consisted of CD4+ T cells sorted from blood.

The CDR3 region: CSAPYRRTGVGNEQFF. The sequence in DNA is TGCAGTGCACCCTACCGTAGGACAGGAGTGGGGAATGAGCAGTTCTTC. This chain joins TRBV20-1 to TRBJ2-1; 7 bases in the junction line up with TRBD1. Sequences DFQATT (CDR1) and SNEGSKA (CDR2) are obtained from the germline V gene (reference sequence). Trimming takes 6 bases off V and 7 bases off J; junction bases not matched to a gene: 18. Inclusive of the bounding cysteine and phenylalanine, the CDR3 is 16 residues long. Kept here is only the CDR3 DNA, which spans 48 bases and is read in frame from base 1.